The clone carrying this TCR beta chain was seen once. The antigen is unknown. This specimen belongs to a study of T cell responses to AZD1222 COVID-19 vaccine. The CDR3 extends over 14 amino acids. CDR1 is MNHNS, CDR2 SASEGT, per germline. V lost 3 bases and J 5 bases, leaving 13 bases between the germline ends. Method: immunoSEQ multiplex PCR; TCRdb's copy keeps in-frame clones and lacks some. Of roughly 180,000 clones listed, just over 90% are singletons. Study conclusions and caveats: The breadth and depth of Spike-specific TCRs increased once two AZD1222 doses had been given. The sample set comprised mostly white British donors with more females, and clonal diversity was possibly underestimated. Baseline seropositives among AZD1222 recipients totaled only five to seven.

The sequence was collected from an adult who received the AZD1222 COVID-19 vaccine. The V and J genes are TRBV6-1 and TRBJ1-1; D may be TRBD1 (5 bases). Sequencing used peripheral blood, obtained 28 days after the second AZD1222 dose. Here the CDR3 reads CASSDLGDGTEAFF. As DNA, the CDR3 is TGTGCCAGCAGTGATTTGGGGGACGGGACTGAAGCTTTCTTT.